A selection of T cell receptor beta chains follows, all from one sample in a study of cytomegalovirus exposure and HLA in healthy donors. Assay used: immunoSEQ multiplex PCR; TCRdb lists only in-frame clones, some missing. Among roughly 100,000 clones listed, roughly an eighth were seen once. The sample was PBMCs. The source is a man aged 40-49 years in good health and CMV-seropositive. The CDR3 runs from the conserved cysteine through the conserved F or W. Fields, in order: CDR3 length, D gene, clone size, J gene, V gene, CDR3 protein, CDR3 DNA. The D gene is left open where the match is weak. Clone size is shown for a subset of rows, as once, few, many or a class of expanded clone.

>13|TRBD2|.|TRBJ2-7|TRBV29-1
CSGMTSGNYEQYF
TGCAGCGGGATGACTAGCGGGAATTACGAGCAGTACTTC
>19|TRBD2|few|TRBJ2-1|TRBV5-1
CASSLLGTSGSFSYNEQFF
TGCGCCAGCAGCTTGTTGGGTACTAGCGGGAGTTTTAGCTACAATGAGCAGTTCTTC
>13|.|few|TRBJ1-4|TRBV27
CASSFSGFEKLFF
TGTGCCAGCAGTTTCTCAGGGTTTGAAAAACTGTTTTTT
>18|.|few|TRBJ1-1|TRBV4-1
CASSQLPLAGAMNTEAFF
TGCGCCAGCAGCCAATTACCCCTCGCAGGGGCCATGAACACTGAAGCTTTCTTT
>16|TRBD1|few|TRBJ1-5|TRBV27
CASRGGTGVYNQPQHF
TGTGCCTCTCGCGGCGGGACAGGGGTTTACAATCAGCCCCAGCATTTT
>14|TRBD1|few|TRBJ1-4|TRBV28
CASSSGQRAEKLFF
TGTGCCAGCAGTTCGGGACAGAGGGCTGAAAAACTGTTTTTT
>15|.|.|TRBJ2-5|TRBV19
CASSIQGAKKETQYF
TGTGCCAGTAGTATACAAGGGGCCAAGAAAGAGACCCAGTACTTC
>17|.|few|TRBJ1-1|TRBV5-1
CASSLALIPSAGTEAFF
TGCGCCAGCAGCTTGGCGTTAATTCCCTCCGCGGGCACTGAAGCTTTCTTT
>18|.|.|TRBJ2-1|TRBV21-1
CASSKALKAGDPYNEQFF
TGTGCCAGCAGCAAAGCGCTGAAAGCGGGAGACCCCTACAATGAGCAGTTCTTC
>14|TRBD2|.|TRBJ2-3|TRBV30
CALRLAASTDTQYF
TGTGCCTTGCGACTAGCAGCTAGCACAGATACGCAGTATTTT
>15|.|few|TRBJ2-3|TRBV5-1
CASSIHIGSTDTQYF
TGCGCCAGCAGCATTCACATTGGTAGCACAGATACGCAGTATTTT
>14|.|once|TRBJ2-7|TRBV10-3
CAIANRESNYEQYF
TGTGCCATCGCAAACAGGGAATCCAACTACGAGCAGTACTTC
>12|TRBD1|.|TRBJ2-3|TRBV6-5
CASGNRGNTQYF
TGTGCCAGCGGAAACAGGGGAAATACGCAGTATTTT
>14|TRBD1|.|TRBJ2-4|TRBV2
CASSGDRGLNIQYF
TGTGCCAGCAGTGGGGACAGGGGGCTAAACATTCAGTACTTC
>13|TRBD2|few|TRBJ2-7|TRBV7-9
CASSPERGLEQYF
TGTGCCAGCAGCCCTGAGCGGGGGCTCGAGCAGTACTTC
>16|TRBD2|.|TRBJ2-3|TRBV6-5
CASSYGSGRSSDTQYF
TGTGCCAGCAGTTACGGTAGCGGGAGGTCGTCAGATACGCAGTATTTT
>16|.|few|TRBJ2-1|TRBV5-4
CASSSRVSGSYNEQFF
TGTGCCAGCAGCTCCCGGGTCTCCGGCTCCTACAATGAGCAGTTCTTC
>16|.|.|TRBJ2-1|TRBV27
CASSSTQFRRNNEQFF
TGTGCCAGCAGTTCGACGCAATTCCGCAGGAACAATGAGCAGTTCTTC
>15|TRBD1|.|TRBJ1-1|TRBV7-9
CASSFWTGGGTEAFF
TGTGCCAGCAGCTTTTGGACAGGGGGGGGGACTGAAGCTTTCTTT
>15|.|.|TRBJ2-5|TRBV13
CASSPTLVAGETQYF
TGTGCCAGCAGCCCCACTCTCGTTGCGGGCGAGACCCAGTACTTC
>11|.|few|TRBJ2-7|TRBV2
CASTYIRERYF
TGTGCCAGCACCTATATTCGCGAGCGGTACTTC
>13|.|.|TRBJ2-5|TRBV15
CATGWGQKETQYF
TGTGCCACAGGCTGGGGGCAAAAAGAGACCCAGTACTTC
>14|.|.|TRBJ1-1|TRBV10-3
CAISARAGNTEAFF
TGTGCCATCAGTGCCAGGGCAGGAAACACTGAAGCTTTCTTT
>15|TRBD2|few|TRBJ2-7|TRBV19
CASSPRTSGAYEQYF
TGTGCCAGTAGTCCCCGGACTAGCGGAGCCTACGAGCAGTACTTC
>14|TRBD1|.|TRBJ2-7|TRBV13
CASSLGGTGHEQYF
TGTGCCAGCAGCTTAGGTGGGACAGGGCACGAGCAGTACTTC
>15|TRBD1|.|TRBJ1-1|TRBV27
CASSFSLQGDTEAFF
TGTGCCAGCAGTTTTTCCCTTCAGGGGGACACTGAAGCTTTCTTT
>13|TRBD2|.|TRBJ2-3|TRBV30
CASSGTSGTTQYF
TGTGCCTCATCCGGGACTAGCGGGACTACGCAGTATTTT
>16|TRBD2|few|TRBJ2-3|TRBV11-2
CASSPFRDYLGDTQYF
TGTGCCAGCAGCCCCTTCCGGGACTACCTGGGAGATACGCAGTATTTT
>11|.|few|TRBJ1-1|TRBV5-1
CASRERTEAFF
TGCGCCAGCAGGGAGAGGACTGAAGCTTTCTTT
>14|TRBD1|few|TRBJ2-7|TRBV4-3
CASSLAGGNYEQYF
TGCGCCAGCAGCCTAGCAGGGGGCAACTACGAGCAGTACTTC
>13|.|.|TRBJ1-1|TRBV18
CASSQGENTEAFF
TGTGCCAGCTCACAGGGGGAAAACACTGAAGCTTTCTTT
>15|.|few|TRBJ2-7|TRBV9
CASSVAGAGSYEQYF
TGTGCCAGCAGCGTAGCGGGAGCTGGCTCCTACGAGCAGTACTTC
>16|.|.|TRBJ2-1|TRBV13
CASRPQLAGPYNEQFF
TGTGCCAGCAGGCCCCAATTGGCGGGACCCTACAATGAGCAGTTCTTC
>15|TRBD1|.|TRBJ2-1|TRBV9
CASSVLTGGYNEQFF
TGTGCCAGCAGCGTATTAACAGGGGGTTACAATGAGCAGTTCTTC
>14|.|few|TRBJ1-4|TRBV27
CASRRILAGEKLFF
TGTGCCAGCAGACGTATACTGGCGGGCGAAAAACTGTTTTTT
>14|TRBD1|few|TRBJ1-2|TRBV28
CASSLGTGGFGYTF
TGTGCCAGCAGTTTAGGGACAGGGGGCTTTGGCTACACCTTC
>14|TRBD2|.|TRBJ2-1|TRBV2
CASREAGVYNEQFF
TGTGCCAGCAGAGAAGCGGGAGTTTACAATGAGCAGTTCTTC
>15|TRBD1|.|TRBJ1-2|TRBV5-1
CASSPQGAQGYGYTF
TGCGCCAGCAGCCCACAGGGGGCGCAGGGCTATGGCTACACCTTC
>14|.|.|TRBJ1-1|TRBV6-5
CASRAWRVNTEAFF
TGTGCCAGCAGAGCGTGGCGGGTGAACACTGAAGCTTTCTTT
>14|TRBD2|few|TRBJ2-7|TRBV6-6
CASSKGLAGVEQYF
TGTGCCAGCAGCAAGGGACTAGCGGGAGTCGAGCAGTACTTC
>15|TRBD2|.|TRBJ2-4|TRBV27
CASGLAGLAKNIQYF
TGTGCCAGCGGACTAGCGGGGTTAGCCAAAAACATTCAGTACTTC
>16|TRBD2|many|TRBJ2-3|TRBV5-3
CARSWTSALSTDTQYF
TGTGCCAGAAGCTGGACTAGCGCCCTTAGCACAGATACGCAGTATTTT
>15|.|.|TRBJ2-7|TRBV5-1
CASSRAAQGYYEQYF
TGCGCCAGCAGCCGCGCGGCGCAGGGCTACTACGAGCAGTACTTC
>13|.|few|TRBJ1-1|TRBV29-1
CSVASDKNTEAFF
TGCAGCGTGGCATCGGACAAGAACACTGAAGCTTTCTTT
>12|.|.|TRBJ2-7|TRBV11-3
CASSLGGGEQYF
TGTGCCAGCAGCTTAGGAGGCGGGGAGCAGTACTTC
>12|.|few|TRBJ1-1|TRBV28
CASSLIRTEAFF
TGTGCCAGCAGTTTAATTCGTACTGAAGCTTTCTTT
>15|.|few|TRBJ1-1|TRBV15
CATSRGFRGNTEAFF
TGTGCCACCAGCAGAGGATTTAGGGGTAACACTGAAGCTTTCTTT
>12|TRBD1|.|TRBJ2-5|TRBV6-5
CASRTGQQTQYF
TGTGCCAGCAGGACGGGACAGCAGACCCAGTACTTC
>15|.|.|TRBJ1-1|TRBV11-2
CASSGTSEENTEAFF
TGTGCCAGCAGCGGGACATCGGAAGAAAACACTGAAGCTTTCTTT
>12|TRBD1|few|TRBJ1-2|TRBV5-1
CASSFTGEGYTF
TGCGCCAGCAGCTTCACAGGGGAAGGCTACACCTTC
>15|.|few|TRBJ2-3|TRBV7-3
CASSLVGRSTDTQYF
TGTGCCAGCAGCTTGGTGGGGCGTAGCACAGATACGCAGTATTTT
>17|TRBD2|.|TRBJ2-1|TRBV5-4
CASSWARRTSGSNEQFF
TGTGCCAGCAGCTGGGCCAGGCGGACTAGCGGGAGTAATGAGCAGTTCTTC
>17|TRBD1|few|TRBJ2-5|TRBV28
CASSATGAGRFTETQYF
TGTGCCAGCAGTGCGACAGGGGCAGGACGATTTACGGAGACCCAGTACTTC
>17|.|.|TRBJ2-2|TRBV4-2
CASSQDSGGGSTGELFF
TGTGCCAGCAGCCAAGATTCCGGGGGAGGAAGCACCGGGGAGCTGTTTTTT
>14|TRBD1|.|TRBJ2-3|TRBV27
CASRKGQYTDTQYF
TGTGCCAGCCGGAAGGGACAGTACACAGATACGCAGTATTTT